This T cell receptor beta chain was identified during a study of CD8 T cells in Susac syndrome. Reverse transcription of roughly 0.5 to 1 ug RNA was carried out with random hexamers. Amplification of TCR beta CDR3 spanned 54 Vbeta and 13 Jbeta via immunoSEQ multiplex PCR. One entry per CDR3 protein, called by TCRdb with MiXCR from the immunoSEQ multiplex PCR reads. The repertoire holds about 20,000 distinct CDR3 sequences, with more than 85% as singletons. The sample consisted of CD8+ T cells from PBMCs. This sequence originates from a human donor in good health.

The chain's CDR3 is CASSLYRSTNEKLFF. The CDR3 region has the DNA TGTGCCAGCAGTCTATACAGATCAACTAATGAAAAACTGTTTTTT. This rearrangement joins TRBV27 to TRBJ1-4; no clear D gene. The CDR3 runs 15 residues. The germline V and J ends were trimmed by 5 bases and 0 bases, with 10 bases remaining between them. Germline CDR1 reads MNHEY; CDR2 reads SMNVEV (reference sequence).